These 19 T cell receptor beta chains originate from one sample sequenced in a study of blood T cell repertoires in COVID-19. Libraries were prepared by immunoSEQ multiplex PCR; TCRdb keeps only in-frame clonotypes and omits some of them. Of tens of thousands of clones in the sample, around four fifths are singletons; the top ten hold 2.5%. The sample was peripheral blood. All receptors derive from a man at least 80 years old with active or convalescent COVID-19.

The chain joins TRBV28 to TRBJ2-3; 8 bases agree with TRBD1. The trim removed 2 bases at V and 0 bases at J, leaving 4 bases unmatched. Germline CDR1 reads MDHEN; CDR2 reads SYDVKM. CDR3 length: 16 residues. CDR3 residues: CASSLAQGASTDTQYF. For the CDR3, the DNA is TGTGCCAGCAGTTTAGCGCAGGGGGCTAGCACAGATACGCAGTATTTT.

CDR3 protein: CASSQGRTATNEKLFF. The DNA for the CDR3 is TGCGCCAGCAGCCAAGGGAGGACTGCAACTAATGAAAAACTGTTTTTT. V and J are TRBV4-3 and TRBJ1-4; no clear D. In germline, CDR1 is LGHNA, CDR2 YSLEER. The CDR3 spans 16 residues. Trimming took 1 base from V and 0 from J, leaving 9 bases between them.

This chain joins TRBV7-8 and TRBJ2-3; possible D gene TRBD2, 5 bases. The V and J ends lost 0 bases and 3 bases respectively, with 10 bases between them. In germline, CDR1 is SGHVS, CDR2 FQNEAQ. The CDR3 is 15 residues long. CDR3 in DNA: TGTGCCAGCAGCTTAGCGCACCGGGATACAGATACGCAGTATTTT. Protein product: CASSLAHRDTDTQYF.

The rearrangement uses TRBV7-2 and TRBJ2-7, with TRBD2 identical over 9 bases. CDR1 SGHTA and CDR2 FQGNSA come from the germline V gene. CDR3 length: 16 residues. The V segment lost 2 bases and the J segment 2 bases; nucleotides outside the gene matches: 7. For the CDR3, the DNA is TGTGCCAGCAGCTTATTACCTAGCGGGACACCCTACGAGCAGTACTTC. Translated: CASSLLPSGTPYEQYF.

This chain joins TRBV20-1 and TRBJ1-5; tentatively, D is TRBD1 (5 bases). This CDR3 contains 13 residues. The germline V gene encodes CDR1 DFQATT and CDR2 SNEGSKA (reference sequence). The germline V and J ends were trimmed by 3 bases and 7 bases, with 13 bases remaining between them. The CDR3 sequence: CSASSRGIQPQHF. CDR3 nucleotide sequence: TGCAGTGCTAGTAGTCGGGGGATACAGCCCCAGCATTTT.

The chain carries TRBV7-9 and TRBJ1-1; TRBD1 matches 7 bases. CDR3 length equals 13 residues. Germline V gene sequence: CDR1 SEHNR, CDR2 FQNEAQ (reference sequence). V gave up 5 bases and J gave up 1 base; unmatched junction bases: 1. The CDR3 protein is CASSRTGNTEAFF. The CDR3 coding sequence is TGTGCCAGCAGCAGGACAGGGAACACTGAAGCTTTCTTT.

CDR3 coding DNA: TGTGCCAGCAGCTTGCAATACTTTACGGCACCCCTCCACTTT. Translating gives CASSLQYFTAPLHF. The V call is TRBV5-8, the J call TRBJ1-6; D is uncertain. Looked up from germline, CDR1 is SGHTS and CDR2 is YDEGEE. The CDR3 extends over 14 amino acids. The V end lost 1 base, the J end lost 11 bases, and 13 bases lay between the germline ends.

The rearrangement links TRBV5-1 to TRBJ1-4, with TRBD1 matching over 12 bases. The germline V gene has CDR1 SGHRS and CDR2 YFSETQ. There are 16 residues in the CDR3. The junction had 6 bases not matched to a gene; V was cut back by 5 bases and J by 4 bases. CDR3 DNA: TGCGCCAGCAGGGGACAGGGGGCGGCTAGTAATGAAAAACTGTTTTTT. Its protein product is CASRGQGAASNEKLFF.

This clone is a singleton in its sample. The rearrangement links TRBV5-6 to TRBJ1-3; D is possibly TRBD1 (5 bases). There are 14 residues in the CDR3. CDR1 and CDR2 (germline): SGHDT, YYEEEE. The V end was cut by 6 bases, the J end by 1 base, with 11 bases between. The CDR3 nucleotides are TGTGCCAGCAACCAGGGAGGGTCTGGAAACACCATATATTTT. Protein: CASNQGGSGNTIYF.

The chain has TRBV18 and TRBJ1-6, with TRBD1 as a possible D gene (6 bases). The CDR3 covers 15 residues. Germline-derived CDR1 and CDR2 are KGHSH and LQKENI. The V end lost 3 bases, the J end lost 4 bases, and 10 bases lay between the germline ends. CDR3 sequence: CASSPQGSYNSPLHF. The CDR3 bases are TGTGCCAGCTCACCCCAGGGGTCTTATAATTCACCCCTCCACTTT.

The chain carries TRBV10-3 and TRBJ1-5; 9 bases match TRBD1. With V trimmed by 6 bases and J by 4 bases, 4 bases remained unmatched. CDR3 length equals 14 residues. Germline V CDR1 and CDR2: ENHRY, SYGVKD. For the CDR3, the DNA is TGTGCCATCAGACCGACAGGGGGGAATCAGCCCCAGCATTTT. Residues: CAIRPTGGNQPQHF.

The rearrangement uses TRBV6-1 and TRBJ2-7; 8 nucleotides match TRBD1. Germline values: CDR1 MNHNS, CDR2 SASEGT. CDR3 size: 17 residues. J was trimmed by 4 bases and V by 1 base; bases with no gene match: 12. The CDR3 DNA is TGTGCCAGCAGTGAAGGACGCGCGGCAGGGGGCAAGTACGAGCAGTACTTC. Translation gives CASSEGRAAGGKYEQYF.

The rearrangement uses TRBV28 and TRBJ2-7; D ambiguous. This CDR3 spans 13 amino acids. Germline V gives CDR1 MDHEN, CDR2 SYDVKM. V was shortened by 5 bases and J by 0 bases, with 8 bases between the two germline ends. CDR3 sequence: CASSPSISYEQYF. For the CDR3, the DNA is TGTGCCAGCAGTCCATCCATCTCCTACGAGCAGTACTTC.

The chain joins TRBV6-2 or TRBV6-3 to TRBJ2-2; D remains unclear. The CDR3 is 13 amino acids. Germline values: CDR1 MNHEY, CDR2 SVGEGT. Trimming removed 5 bases from V and 1 base from J, with 5 bases in between. The CDR3 region is CASSPWNTGELFF. The CDR3 nucleotides read TGTGCCAGCAGTCCCTGGAACACCGGGGAGCTGTTTTTT.

The V and J genes are TRBV4-2 and TRBJ2-7; possible D gene TRBD2, 5 bases. V was clipped by 0 bases and J by 2 bases, with 14 bases between them. There are 16 residues in the CDR3. Per germline, CDR1 LGHNA and CDR2 YNFKEQ. This chain's CDR3 is CASSQDLRLPAYEQYF. The CDR3 DNA follows: TGTGCCAGCAGCCAAGATCTCAGACTACCAGCCTACGAGCAGTACTTC.

The chain uses TRBV28 and TRBJ2-2; 9 nucleotides agree with TRBD1. Germline-derived CDR1 and CDR2 are MDHEN and SYDVKM. With V trimmed by 3 bases and J by 1 base, 6 bases remained unmatched. The CDR3 has 17 amino acids. Here the CDR3 DNA reads TGTGCCAGCAGTTTGGTGGGACAGGGCTTGAACACCGGGGAGCTGTTTTTT. Its translation is CASSLVGQGLNTGELFF.

The chain uses TRBV5-6 and TRBJ2-2; 9 bases are shared with TRBD1. There are 17 residues in the CDR3. The V gene's germline CDR1 is SGHDT and CDR2 YYEEEE. V trimming: 2 bases; J trimming: 1 base; junction bases outside the gene matches: 6. The CDR3 DNA follows: TGTGCCAGCAGCTTCTACCGGGACAGGGAGAACACCGGGGAGCTGTTTTTT. It specifies CASSFYRDRENTGELFF.

In its sample, this clone was seen once. V is TRBV9 and J is TRBJ2-1, with D unresolved. This CDR3 is built from 12 residues. Trimming shortened V by 5 bases and J by 9 bases, and 12 bases separated the two germline ends. Germline V gene sequence: CDR1 SGDLS, CDR2 YYNGEE. The CDR3 nucleotides are TGTGCCAGCAGTGATAAGTCGGGTGAGCAGTTCTTC. It yields the protein CASSDKSGEQFF.

The J gene is TRBJ2-5, the V gene TRBV11-3, with TRBD2 matching over 12 bases. Germline CDR1 SGHNT, CDR2 YENEEA. V lost 6 bases to trimming and J lost 5 bases; unmatched junction nucleotides: 10. CDR3 size: 16 residues. CDR3 nucleotides: TGTGCCAGCAGTCCCGGGGCTAGCGGGAGGGGTGAGACCCAGTACTTC. Encoded protein: CASSPGASGRGETQYF.